The 17 T cell receptor beta chains below were found in one sample sequenced in a study of blood T cells in healthy people across ages. A second PCR, run for roughly 7 to 12 cycles, used a sample-barcoded 5' primer plus a J-beta primer mix. One entry per CDR3 protein, called by TCRdb with MiXCR from the 5' RACE reads. The sample has approximately 800,000 distinct CDR3 sequences; 25% to 30% are singletons. These sequences were also reported in another study, on T cells of mothers and their children.

The specimen sequenced was blood. These TCRs come from a boy between 10 and 17 years old in good health.

The sample holds a few counts of this clonotype. The genes are TRBV20-1 and TRBJ2-4; D perhaps matches TRBD1 (5 bases). Germline V gene sequence: CDR1 DFQATT, CDR2 SNEGSKA (reference sequence). Trimming took off 4 bases at V and 3 bases at J, with 10 bases between the two ends. The CDR3 is made up of 13 amino acids. The CDR3 sequence: CSANKGDKNIQYF. The CDR3 DNA reads as TGCAGTGCTAACAAAGGGGACAAAAACATTCAGTACTTC.

To note about this clonotype: At one of its ends the junction is not consistent with the germline gene, which may arise from a read error. This rearrangement joins TRBV10-3 to TRBJ2-1, with 7 bases fitting TRBD2. The germline CDR1 and CDR2 sequences are ENHRY and SYGVKD. The CDR3 sequence is 14 residues long. CDR3 in DNA: TGTGCCATAGGATTCGGGGGGACCTACAATGAGCAGTCCTTC. It yields the protein CAIGFGGTYNEQSF.

This clonotype was observed a handful of times. CDR3: CASSLSRTGANTGELFF. The CDR3 region has the DNA TGTGCCAGCAGCTTATCCCGGACAGGCGCGAACACCGGGGAGCTGTTTTTT. V gene TRBV7-6 combines with J gene TRBJ2-2; 7 bases align to TRBD1. V lost 2 bases to trimming and J lost 0 bases; unmatched junction nucleotides: 6. This CDR3 is built from 17 residues. CDR1 and CDR2 from the germline V gene are SGHVS and FNYEAQ.

CDR3 sequence reads: CASSLRERGGSHIQYF. CDR3 coding DNA: TGTGCCAGCAGCTTACGGGAACGGGGGGGTTCACACATTCAGTACTTC. This sequence joins TRBV7-2 and TRBJ2-4; the match to TRBD2 covers 8 bases. Germline trimming cut 2 bases from V and 8 bases from J; bases unmatched to any gene: 11. The CDR3 sequence is 16 residues long. Per germline, CDR1 SGHTA and CDR2 FQGNSA. The full variable domain, its missing parts supplied by reference TRBV7-2 and TRBJ2-4, is GAGVSQSPSNKVTEKGKDVELRCDPISGHTALYWYRQSLGQGLEFLIYFQGNSAPDKSGLPSDRFSAERTGGSVSTLTIQRTQQEDSAVYLCASSLRERGGSHIQYFGAGTRLSVL.

This clonotype came up many times. This sequence joins TRBV29-1 and TRBJ2-5; TRBD1 is a possible D gene (5 bases). V was trimmed by 6 bases and J by 2 bases, leaving 13 bases between them. This CDR3 spans 13 amino acids. The germline V gene encodes CDR1 SQVTM and CDR2 ANQGSEA. This chain's CDR3 is CSVGLRQQETQYF. The DNA of the CDR3 is TGCAGCGTGGGCTTAAGACAGCAAGAGACCCAGTACTTC. Full variable domain (rest looked up from reference TRBV29-1 and TRBJ2-5): SAVISQKPSRDICQRGTSLTIQCQVDSQVTMMFWYRQQPGQSLTLIATANQGSEATYESGFVIDKFPISRPNLTFSTLTVSNMSPEDSSIYLCSVGLRQQETQYFGPGTRLLVL.

The chain combines TRBV29-1 with TRBJ2-5; 9 bases line up with TRBD2. Losses at the gene ends were 3 bases for V and 4 bases for J; bases not matched to a gene: 9. This CDR3 is 15 amino acids long. Germline V lookup: CDR1 SQVTM, CDR2 ANQGSEA. The CDR3 region is CSVESGPSGVETQYF. CDR3 sequence (DNA): TGCAGCGTTGAGTCGGGGCCTAGCGGGGTAGAGACCCAGTACTTC.

The V and J genes are TRBV20-1 and TRBJ2-1; TRBD2 is a possible D gene (5 bases). V shed 1 base and J shed 8 bases, with 15 bases lying between them. The germline CDR1 and CDR2 sequences are DFQATT and SNEGSKA (reference sequence). CDR3 length equals 14 residues. DNA for the CDR3: TGCAGTGCTAGAGGGACTCCACCAGCACATGAGCAGTTCTTC. It encodes CSARGTPPAHEQFF.

This clonotype was observed a handful of times. The chain joins TRBV3-1 to TRBJ2-7; TRBD1 agrees at 7 bases. J lost 4 bases, V lost 8 bases, and 8 bases had no gene match. From germline, CDR1 is LGHDT and CDR2 YNNKEL (reference sequence). The CDR3 length is 13 residues. CDR3 DNA: TGTGCCAGCGCCGACAGGGCTACATACGAGCAGTACTTC. Protein sequence: CASADRATYEQYF.

This chain uses TRBV11-2 with TRBJ1-1; tentative D call: TRBD1 (5 bases). Germline V lookup: CDR1 SGHAT, CDR2 FQNNGV. Trimming pared 5 bases from V and 4 bases from J, leaving 14 bases between. The CDR3 extends over 14 amino acids. CDR3 in DNA: TGTGCCAGCAGCGCCAGGGAATGGGGCACTGAAGCTTTCTTT. It yields the protein CASSAREWGTEAFF. The complete variable domain, with remaining parts taken from reference TRBV11-2 and TRBJ1-1, reads EAGVAQSPRYKIIEKRQSVAFWCNPISGHATLYWYQQILGQGPKLLIQFQNNGVVDDSQLPKDRFSAERLKGVDSTLKIQPAKLEDSAVYLCASSAREWGTEAFFGQGTRLTVV.

The chain employs TRBV4-2 and TRBJ2-7, with 8 bases matching TRBD2. Germline V gene lookup returns CDR1 LGHNA and CDR2 YNFKEQ. The trim removed 2 bases at V and 2 bases at J, leaving 2 bases unmatched. The CDR3 consists of 14 residues. The CDR3: CASSQQRGPYEQYF. In DNA form, the CDR3 reads TGTGCCAGCAGCCAACAGCGGGGGCCCTACGAGCAGTACTTC.

This clonotype was detected a few times. The chain links TRBV30 to TRBJ2-1, with 8 bases lining up with TRBD2. Per the germline V gene, CDR1 is GTSNPN and CDR2 is SVGIG (reference sequence). This CDR3 is built from 16 residues. Trimming took 4 bases from V and 0 from J; bases not matched to a gene: 8. CDR3 amino acids: CAWKGGGPSSYNEQFF. The CDR3 region has the DNA TGTGCCTGGAAAGGCGGGGGGCCCAGCTCCTACAATGAGCAGTTCTTC.

The table lists this clonotype with a few counts. The chain joins TRBV7-2 to TRBJ2-3; 10 nucleotides match TRBD2. CDR3 size: 15 residues. Per germline, CDR1 SGHTA and CDR2 FQGNSA. J lost 5 bases, V lost 6 bases, and 8 bases had no gene match. DNA of the CDR3: TGTGCCAGCAGACCGCTAGCGGGGGAACAAGATACGCAGTATTTT. Protein: CASRPLAGEQDTQYF. The full variable domain, in which reference TRBV7-2 and TRBJ2-3 provide the parts outside the CDR3, is GAGVSQSPSNKVTEKGKDVELRCDPISGHTALYWYRQSLGQGLEFLIYFQGNSAPDKSGLPSDRFSAERTGGSVSTLTIQRTQQEDSAVYLCASRPLAGEQDTQYFGPGTRLTVL.

This clonotype was seen a few times. The rearrangement uses TRBV12-3 or TRBV12-4 and TRBJ2-5; D is perhaps TRBD1 (6 bases). The assigned J gene may be wrong: the sequence end matches TRBJ2-7 better. CDR3 length: 14 residues. For the CDR3, the DNA is TGTGCCAGCACCTTCACCGGGACACACTACGAGCAGTACTTC. This encodes CASTFTGTHYEQYF.

This clonotype was seen a single time. The CDR3 is CATSGNTGELFF. The DNA of the CDR3 is TGTGCCACCAGTGGCAACACCGGGGAGCTGTTTTTT. The rearrangement joins TRBV24-1 to TRBJ2-2; D is unclear. The CDR3 loop spans 12 amino acids. Trimming pared 5 bases from V and 2 bases from J, leaving 2 bases between. Germline loops: CDR1 KGHDR, CDR2 SFDVKD.

This clonotype has just a few counts. This chain links TRBV30 with TRBJ2-1, with D uncertain. This CDR3 is 11 amino acids long. Trimming took 2 bases from V and 9 from J, leaving 8 bases between them. CDR1 and CDR2 (germline): GTSNPN, SVGIG (reference sequence). The CDR3 nucleotides are TGTGCCTGGAGTTCCCGGCCTGAGCAGTTCTTC. Protein: CAWSSRPEQFF. The full variable domain, completed using reference TRBV30 and TRBJ2-1, is SQTIHQWPATLVQPVGSPLSLECTVEGTSNPNLYWYRQAAGRGLQLLFYSVGIGQISSEVPQNLSASRPQDRQFILSSKKLLLSDSGFYLCAWSSRPEQFFGPGTRLTVL.

The rearrangement links TRBV29-1 to TRBJ2-1; the match to TRBD2 covers 10 bases. The last part of the DNA fits TRBJ2-7 better; the J call may be wrong. The CDR3 sequence is 13 residues long. Per germline, CDR1 SQVTM and CDR2 ANQGSEA. For the CDR3, the DNA is TGCAGCGTTGAACTAGCGGGGGACTACGAGCAGTACTTC. Residues: CSVELAGDYEQYF.

The chain is built from TRBV28 and TRBJ2-5; tentatively, D is TRBD2 (5 bases). This CDR3 contains 14 residues. Germline assignment: CDR1 MDHEN and CDR2 SYDVKM. Trimming removed 2 bases at V and 11 bases at J, with 18 bases between. The CDR3 DNA is TGTGCCAGCAGTTTACTCGGACTGCCCTCTGAGCAGTACTTC. It translates to CASSLLGLPSEQYF.